The clone carrying this T cell receptor beta chain was seen a handful of times. Its antigen is as yet unknown. The assay was immunoSEQ multiplex PCR, and TCRdb's table has in-frame clones only and misses some. The data show tens of thousands of clones, roughly 84% seen once. Trimming took off 3 bases at V and 5 bases at J, with 13 bases between the two ends. The CDR3 has 13 residues. Germline CDR1 reads GTSNPN; CDR2 reads SVGIG (reference sequence). This record comes from a study of OX40 agonist ivuxolimab in advanced cancers. For the study at large: Three patients, one with hepatocellular carcinoma and two with cutaneous melanoma, responded partially. Broader study findings: Among some nonresponders, normalized T-cell clonal expansion was also low.

Sequencing was performed on CD4+ or CD8+ T cells sorted from blood, taken in a trial of the OX40 agonist ivuxolimab. This sequence was found in an adult with an advanced solid tumor such as melanoma, head and neck, liver or kidney cancer. The V and J genes are TRBV30 and TRBJ1-2; D gene unclear. This CDR3 reads CAWSAGAGYGYTF. In DNA form, the CDR3 reads TGTGCCTGGAGCGCCGGAGCGGGTTATGGCTACACCTTC.